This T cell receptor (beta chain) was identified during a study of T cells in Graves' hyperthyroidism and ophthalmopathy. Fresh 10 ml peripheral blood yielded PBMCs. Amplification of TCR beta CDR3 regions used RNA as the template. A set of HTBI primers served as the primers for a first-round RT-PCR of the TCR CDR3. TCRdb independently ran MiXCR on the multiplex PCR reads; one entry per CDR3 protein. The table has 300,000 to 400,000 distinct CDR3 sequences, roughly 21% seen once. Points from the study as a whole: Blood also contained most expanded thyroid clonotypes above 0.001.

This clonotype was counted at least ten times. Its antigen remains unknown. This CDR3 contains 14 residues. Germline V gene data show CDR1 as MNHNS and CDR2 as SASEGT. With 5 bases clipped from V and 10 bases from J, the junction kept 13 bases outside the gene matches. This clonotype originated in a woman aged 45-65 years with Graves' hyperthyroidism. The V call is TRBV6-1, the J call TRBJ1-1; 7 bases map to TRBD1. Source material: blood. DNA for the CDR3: TGTGCCAGCAGTTACACGACACAGGGGTTCGGAGCTTTCTTT. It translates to CASSYTTQGFGAFF.